This TCR beta chain was obtained from a study of blood T cell repertoires in COVID-19. Turning to the study itself: Collection of acute and convalescent COVID-19 samples took place in the United States, Italy and Spain. T cells, B-cell-depleted T cells, or PBMCs provided the cDNA or gDNA that served as material.

In the original processing: Reference gene primer amplification yielded estimated nucleated cell counts. Sequencing used immunoSEQ multiplex PCR; TCRdb keeps in-frame clones, though not all of them. Clone size and the V and J calls come from that table; the DNA yielded D and trimming. In the table there are some 120,000 clones, around nine tenths of which are singletons. This clone appeared a single time. Deletions cut 2 bases from V and 4 bases from J, with 20 bases between. Germline lookup yields CDR1 SQVTM and CDR2 ANQGSEA. The CDR3 length is 16 residues. Input material: peripheral blood. The TCR was taken from a human donor with active COVID-19. The donor label of this sample is uncertain. V is TRBV29-1 and J is TRBJ2-5; D is possibly TRBD1 (5 bases). The CDR3 reads CSVELVGQTWGETQYF. The CDR3 DNA is TGCAGCGTTGAATTAGTGGGGCAGACCTGGGGAGAGACCCAGTACTTC.